A single sample is the source of the 26 T cell receptor beta chains below, sequenced in a study of Graves' ophthalmopathy and Graves' hyperthyroidism. Investigators amplified TCR beta CDR3 regions from RNA transcripts. Scientists carried out first-round RT-PCR using HTBI primers and then a second-round multiplex PCR. TCRdb used MiXCR to reprocess the multiplex PCR reads, holding one entry per CDR3 protein. The profile covers 200,000 to 250,000 distinct CDR3 sequences, with around 45% appearing a single time and over 40% taken by the ten largest. The sequenced sample was peripheral blood. The source is an adult man with Graves' ophthalmopathy.

V usage is TRBV20-1 and J usage is TRBJ1-2, with 7 positions matching TRBD1. Germline lookup yields CDR1 DFQATT and CDR2 SNEGSKA (reference sequence). The V segment lost 6 bases and the J segment 4 bases; nucleotides outside the gene matches: 14. This CDR3 is built from 15 residues. The CDR3 loop is CSAAVRDRTAYGYTF. The CDR3 DNA reads TGCAGTGCAGCCGTCCGGGACAGAACAGCCTATGGCTACACCTTC.

This clonotype was found many times. This chain uses TRBV6-5 with TRBJ2-6; D is uncertain. Deletions cut 2 bases from V and 0 bases from J, with 2 bases between. The CDR3 is made up of 14 amino acids. CDR1 is MNHEY, CDR2 SVGAGI, per germline. The chain's CDR3 is CASSYNSGANVLTF. In DNA, the CDR3 is TGTGCCAGCAGTTACAACTCTGGGGCCAACGTCCTGACTTTC.

Of note for this clonotype: It may be a read error: a sequence one base away is much more abundant. As DNA, the CDR3 is TGTGCCACCAGCGCAGCCCTCGGAAGCGACGAGCAGTACTTC. Protein sequence: CATSAALGSDEQYF. The genes are TRBV15 and TRBJ2-7, with no clear D. The germline V gene encodes CDR1 LNHNV and CDR2 YYDKDF (reference sequence). Trimming left V 5 bases short and J 5 bases short, with 16 bases between. The CDR3 runs 14 residues. The complete variable domain, with remaining parts taken from reference TRBV15 and TRBJ2-7, reads DAMVIQNPRYQVTQFGKPVTLSCSQTLNHNVMYWYQQKSSQAPKLLFHYYDKDFNNEADTPDNFQSRRPNTSFCFLDIRSPGLGDTAMYLCATSAALGSDEQYFGPGTRLTVT.

DNA for the CDR3: TGTGCCAGCAGCTTAGCGCTTTTCCACGAGCAGTACTTC. Protein sequence: CASSLALFHEQYF. The chain joins TRBV7-6 to TRBJ2-7, with no clear D. Trimming left V 0 bases short and J 5 bases short, with 8 bases between. There are 13 residues in the CDR3. CDR1 and CDR2 from the germline V gene are SGHVS and FNYEAQ.

The genes are TRBV7-9 and TRBJ1-5; 8 nucleotides match TRBD1. Germline lookup yields CDR1 SEHNR and CDR2 FQNEAQ (reference sequence). The junction had 12 bases not matched to a gene; V was cut back by 6 bases and J by 5 bases. The CDR3 is made up of 16 amino acids. CDR3 region: CASSIITGGRDQPQHF. The CDR3, as DNA: TGTGCCAGCAGTATAATTACAGGGGGTAGGGATCAGCCCCAGCATTTT.

This clonotype has at least ten counts. The rearrangement joins TRBV7-9 to TRBJ1-1; tentatively, D is TRBD1 (5 bases). Germline V CDR1 and CDR2: SEHNR, FQNEAQ (reference sequence). V was clipped by 3 bases and J by 0 bases, with 8 bases between them. The CDR3 has 14 residues. The CDR3 DNA follows: TGTGCCAGCAGCTTGGGGCAGGTGAACACTGAAGCTTTCTTT. It encodes CASSLGQVNTEAFF.

The chain employs TRBV13 and TRBJ2-7; D unclear. The J call may be mistaken, given a closer DNA end match to TRBJ2-1. Germline V gives CDR1 PRHDT, CDR2 FYEKMQ (reference sequence). The length of the CDR3 is 14 residues. CDR3 protein: CASSLLRADNEQFF. CDR3 nucleotides: TGTGCCAGCAGCCTCCTAAGGGCGGACAATGAGCAGTTCTTC.

This clonotype was counted between two and nine times. The chain is built from TRBV19 and TRBJ1-1, with D possibly matching TRBD1 (5 bases). Germline CDR1 is LNHDA and CDR2 is SQIVND (reference sequence). V shed 2 bases and J shed 7 bases, with 26 bases lying between them. The CDR3 sequence is 18 residues long. CDR3 sequence: CASSIPHWSAWVRGEAFF. DNA for the CDR3: TGTGCCAGTAGTATACCCCACTGGTCGGCATGGGTAAGGGGTGAAGCTTTCTTT. The full variable domain, in which reference TRBV19 and TRBJ1-1 provide the parts outside the CDR3, is DGGITQSPKYLFRKEGQNVTLSCEQNLNHDAMYWYRQDPGQGLRLIYYSQIVNDFQKGDIAEGYSVSREKKESFPLTVTSAQKNPTAFYLCASSIPHWSAWVRGEAFFGQGTRLTVV.

This clonotype was counted a few times. V is TRBV19 and J is TRBJ1-1; maybe TRBD1 (5 bases). The germline CDR1 and CDR2 sequences are LNHDA and SQIVND (reference sequence). Trimming pared 7 bases from V and 0 bases from J, leaving 9 bases between. This CDR3 has 13 residues. The CDR3 nucleotides read TGTGCCAGTAACGGGGGGGTGAACACTGAAGCTTTCTTT. Protein: CASNGGVNTEAFF.

The table lists this clonotype with a few counts. This chain links TRBV9 with TRBJ1-6, with D possibly TRBD1 on 5 matching bases. V was clipped by 5 bases and J by 9 bases, with 24 bases between them. Germline V gives CDR1 SGDLS, CDR2 YYNGEE. The CDR3 consists of 17 residues. The CDR3 coding sequence is TGTGCCAGCAGTGGGGTTAGTCAGGTCAGGGTTGGTTCACCCCTCCACTTT. Its translation: CASSGVSQVRVGSPLHF. Based on the CDR3 plus reference TRBV9 and TRBJ1-6, the full variable domain is DSGVTQTPKHLITATGQRVTLRCSPRSGDLSVYWYQQSLDQGLQFLIQYYNGEERAKGNILERFSAQQFPDLHSELNLSSLELGDSALYFCASSGVSQVRVGSPLHFGNGTRLTVT.

This clonotype was detected ten times or more. This chain connects TRBV20-1 to TRBJ1-4, with 11 bases identical to TRBD1. After removal of 0 bases from V and 6 bases from J, the junction contained 0 bases not matched to a gene. This CDR3 is 14 amino acids long. The V gene's germline CDR1 is DFQATT and CDR2 SNEGSKA (reference sequence). CDR3 DNA sequence: TGCAGTGCTAGAGAGGGACAGGGGGATGAAAAACTGTTTTTT. Its translation: CSAREGQGDEKLFF.

The V and J genes are TRBV5-1 and TRBJ2-7; no clear D gene. V lost 4 bases to trimming and J lost 7 bases, with 18 bases between them. This CDR3 is 14 amino acids long. CDR1 is SGHRS and CDR2 is YFSETQ in the germline V gene. CDR3 sequence reads: CASSLTVEPGEQYF. The CDR3 DNA follows: TGCGCCAGCAGCCTGACTGTGGAACCGGGTGAGCAGTACTTC.

This clonotype was picked up a small number of times. The chain carries TRBV11-2 and TRBJ1-2; D not certain. V was clipped by 3 bases and J by 7 bases, with 12 bases between them. CDR3 length: 13 amino acids. CDR1 and CDR2 (germline): SGHAT, FQNNGV. The CDR3 DNA sequence: TGTGCCAGCAGCTTGGAGGAGAGAGGTGGCTACACCTTC. It is translated as CASSLEERGGYTF.

The genes are TRBV20-1 and TRBJ1-1; D is undetermined. CDR1 and CDR2 (germline): DFQATT, SNEGSKA (reference sequence). V lost 3 bases and J 3 bases, leaving 11 bases between the germline ends. The CDR3 is 13 amino acids. The CDR3 sequence is CSASPGGDTEAFF. The CDR3 bases are TGCAGTGCTAGCCCTGGAGGTGACACTGAAGCTTTCTTT.

This clonotype was observed a few times. The chain carries TRBV10-3 and TRBJ1-6, with D perhaps TRBD1 (5 bases). With 3 bases removed from V and 5 bases from J, the gap between germline ends came to 17 bases. Germline V gives CDR1 ENHRY, CDR2 SYGVKD. This CDR3 spans 17 amino acids. The CDR3 here is CAISETGTPGHNSPLHF. DNA for the CDR3: TGTGCCATCAGTGAAACCGGGACCCCTGGCCATAATTCACCCCTCCACTTT.

V gene TRBV9 combines with J gene TRBJ2-5; TRBD2 matches 8 bases. CDR3 length: 17 residues. Germline loops: CDR1 SGDLS, CDR2 YYNGEE. The V gene end was trimmed by 4 bases and the J gene end by 1 base; junction bases not matched to a gene: 12. The CDR3 DNA reads as TGTGCCAGCAGCCCCGTAGGAAGCGGGAGCCTCCAAGAGACCCAGTACTTC. It is translated as CASSPVGSGSLQETQYF.

Many counts were recorded for this clonotype. The chain has TRBV7-2 and TRBJ1-2, with D uncertain. The CDR3 runs to 14 residues. Between the trimmed V and J ends, which lost 4 bases and 7 bases, there was a span of 16 bases. Per the germline V gene, CDR1 is SGHTA and CDR2 is FQGNSA. The CDR3 loop is CASSSYTYPLGYTF. CDR3 DNA: TGTGCCAGCAGCTCGTATACTTACCCCCTTGGCTACACCTTC. Drawing the rest from reference TRBV7-2 and TRBJ1-2, the complete variable domain is GAGVSQSPSNKVTEKGKDVELRCDPISGHTALYWYRQSLGQGLEFLIYFQGNSAPDKSGLPSDRFSAERTGGSVSTLTIQRTQQEDSAVYLCASSSYTYPLGYTFGSGTRLTVV.

The J gene is TRBJ2-6, the V gene TRBV24-1; D unresolved. CDR3 length equals 17 residues. Looked up from germline, CDR1 is KGHDR and CDR2 is SFDVKD. Trimming cost V 5 bases and J 3 bases, with 16 bases left between them. CDR3 in DNA: TGTGCCACCAGTGGCCCGGCCACCGGGTATGGGGCCAACGTCCTGACTTTC. Protein product: CATSGPATGYGANVLTF.

Note on this clonotype: Since a much larger clone is just one base distant, this may be a read error. In DNA form, the CDR3 reads TGCAGCGTCCCTCCCGCAACAGGGCCTCTTGATTCACCCCTCCACTTT. Protein: CSVPPATGPLDSPLHF. The genes are TRBV29-1 and TRBJ1-6; the D gene is possibly TRBD1 (6 bases). Germline CDR1 and CDR2: SQVTM and ANQGSEA. V shed 6 bases and J shed 8 bases, with 23 bases lying between them. The length of the CDR3 is 16 residues.

The table lists this clonotype with a few counts. The chain combines TRBV12-3 or TRBV12-4 with TRBJ1-4, with 9 positions matching TRBD1. There are 13 residues in the CDR3. V shed 5 bases and J 10 bases; nucleotides not matched to a gene: 5. In DNA, the CDR3 is TGTGCCAGCAGTGCTACGACAGGGGGAAAACTGTTTTTT. It translates to CASSATTGGKLFF.

The rearrangement links TRBV5-8 to TRBJ1-1; perhaps TRBD1 as D (6 bases). Germline assignment: CDR1 SGHTS and CDR2 YDEGEE. V was trimmed by 2 bases and J by 2 bases, leaving 13 bases between them. This CDR3 has 15 amino acids. CDR3 DNA: TGTGCCAGCAGCTTTGGGAACAGGGTCAACACTGAAGCTTTCTTT. The encoded protein is CASSFGNRVNTEAFF.

This clonotype has more than one count but fewer than ten. The chain has TRBV4-1 and TRBJ2-5; possible D gene TRBD2, 5 bases. Germline V gene lookup returns CDR1 MGHRA and CDR2 YSYEKL. The ends were cut back, 3 bases at V and 7 bases at J, with 9 bases in the middle. This CDR3 region has 12 residues. CDR3 sequence reads: CASSHDRGTQYF. DNA for the CDR3: TGCGCCAGCAGCCATGATCGGGGGACCCAGTACTTC.

Points on this clonotype: This may be a read error, as it is one base from a much larger clone. CDR3 coding DNA: TGTGCCAGCAGCGTACAGGGGTCTGGCTGCACCTTC. Translated, it gives CASSVQGSGCTF. V gene TRBV7-3 combines with J gene TRBJ1-2; the match to TRBD1 covers 7 bases. Per germline, CDR1 SGHTA and CDR2 FQGTGA. The CDR3 totals 12 residues.

This sequence joins TRBV11-3 and TRBJ1-1; D is unresolved. This CDR3 is built from 16 residues. Germline CDR1 is SGHNT and CDR2 is YENEEA. Trimming took 3 bases from V and 0 from J, leaving 14 bases between them. The CDR3 protein is CASSLRHVRVNTEAFF. The CDR3 DNA reads as TGTGCCAGCAGCTTGAGACATGTTAGGGTGAACACTGAAGCTTTCTTT. Variable domain in full (rest from reference TRBV11-3 and TRBJ1-1): EAGVVQSPRYKIIEKKQPVAFWCNPISGHNTLYWYLQNLGQGPELLIRYENEEAVDDSQLPKDRFSAERLKGVDSTLKIQPAELGDSAVYLCASSLRHVRVNTEAFFGQGTRLTVV.

This chain connects TRBV7-2 to TRBJ1-4, with no clear D. Per the germline V gene, CDR1 is SGHTA and CDR2 is FQGNSA. V was clipped by 5 bases and J by 7 bases, with 17 bases between them. This CDR3 spans 15 amino acids. CDR3 nucleotides: TGTGCCAGCAGCCCCCGACCTGAAGAGGGTGAAAAACTGTTTTTT. Translation: CASSPRPEEGEKLFF.

This clonotype has just a few counts. The V gene is TRBV5-6, the J gene TRBJ1-4, with 7 bases that match TRBD1. This CDR3 region has 17 residues. The V segment lost 4 bases and the J segment 8 bases; nucleotides outside the gene matches: 17. The germline CDR1 and CDR2 sequences are SGHDT and YYEEEE. The CDR3 is CASSPMTGSIRDEKLFF. In DNA form, the CDR3 reads TGTGCCAGCAGCCCAATGACAGGGTCCATACGGGACGAAAAACTGTTTTTT.